What follows are 2 T cell receptor beta chains derived from one specimen sequenced in a study of T-cell reconstitution after alpha-beta-depleted transplantation in children. The TCRbeta library was prepared with unique molecular identifiers. TCRdb redid the calling of the PCR reads with MiXCR, one entry per CDR3 protein. This table has about 830,000 distinct CDR3 sequences, 15% to 20% appearing once. Specimen: PBMCs, mostly from graft donor cells, collected 360 days after TCRalphabeta/CD19-depleted stem cell transplant. These receptors were taken from a male patient aged 10-17 years who had a stem cell transplant for acute lymphoblastic leukemia, so the T cells may come from the graft donor.

The rearrangement links TRBV25-1 to TRBJ1-2; 9 bases fit TRBD1. The trim removed 6 bases at V and 4 bases at J, leaving 15 bases unmatched. Germline CDR1 is MGHDK and CDR2 is SYGVNS. The CDR3 is made up of 17 amino acids. The CDR3 DNA follows: TGTGCCAGCAGCCACCCCTTCATGATGGACAGGGGCTATGGCTACACCTTC. Translation gives CASSHPFMMDRGYGYTF.

The rearrangement joins TRBV7-8 to TRBJ2-7; 16 bases fit TRBD2. Germline values: CDR1 SGHVS, CDR2 FQNEAQ. This CDR3 comprises 16 residues. The V gene end was trimmed by 4 bases and the J gene end by 6 bases; junction bases not matched to a gene: 6. The CDR3, as DNA: TGTGCCAGCAGCTCCGCCGGGACTAGCGGGAGGGTCGAGCAGTACTTC. It specifies CASSSAGTSGRVEQYF.